This section outlines one TCR beta chain sequence together with its context. As yet, its antigen is unknown. This sample was included in a study of cytomegalovirus exposure and HLA in healthy donors. Study as a whole: Researchers previously reported finding roughly 120 million unique TCR beta sequences from about 179 million T cells. Study-wide results and caveats: Fewer N-insertions (relative to the approximately 700-donor mean) were reportedly seen in an Asian-associated ancestry cluster in a later analysis. The productive fraction for most TCR beta V segments was about 87% or about 30% in an earlier analysis.

In the PCR, 60 Vbeta and 13 Jbeta primers were used. Sequencing used immunoSEQ multiplex PCR; TCRdb keeps in-frame clones, though not all of them. The repertoire holds some 170,000 clones, with 81% as singletons. From germline, CDR1 is SNHLY and CDR2 FYNNEI. Trimming at V came to 4 bases and at J to 4 bases, leaving 2 bases not matched to a gene. The CDR3 spans 14 residues. This sequence originates from a woman aged 18-30 years in good health and CMV-seropositive. The specimen was PBMCs. The chain uses TRBV2 and TRBJ1-5; the match to TRBD1 covers 9 bases. CDR3 DNA: TGTGCCAGCAGTGCGACAGGGGGGAATCAGCCCCAGCATTTT. It translates to CASSATGGNQPQHF.